The 29 T cell receptor beta chains presented below share a single source sample, sequenced in a study of CD8+CD57+ T cells in acquired aplastic anemia. Genomic DNA, the template, was used for profiling of the TCR beta VDJ and CDR3. TCRdb recomputed calls from the reads with MiXCR, one row per CDR3 protein. The sample shows approximately 260,000 distinct CDR3 sequences, about 80% of them seen only once. CD8+CD57+ cell expansion, shown by flow cytometry, had occurred in the patients selected for sequencing. Sequenced input: sorted CD4+, CD8+, or CD8+CD57+ T cells (not recorded which) from PBMCs. Receptors originate from a human donor with aplastic anemia.

Worth noting for this clonotype: This may be a read error: a much more frequent sequence differs by one nucleotide. No conserved phenylalanine or tryptophan ends this CDR3, so it is likely a read error. No DNA is shown, since the ends of the CDR3 on it are uncertain; the CDR3 is the one TCRdb lists. This chain connects TRBV7-8 to TRBJ2-3; no DNA check was done on the table's D call, TRBD1. The length of the CDR3 is 13 amino acids, counting both ends. Germline V gene lookup returns CDR1 SGHVS and CDR2 FQNEAQ. The CDR3: CASSFGPDGTDLS.

Remarks on this clonotype: The junction does not match germline at one end; this may be a read error. The chain employs TRBV7-8 and TRBJ2-3, with 9 bases aligning to TRBD2. The CDR3 covers 13 residues. CDR1 and CDR2 (germline): SGHVS, FQNEAQ. The CDR3 DNA reads as TGTGCCAGCAGCGAAGCGGGAGGACATGATACGCAGTTT. This sequence encodes CASSEAGGHDTQF.

The rearrangement links TRBV7-2 to TRBJ1-1; no clear D gene. This CDR3 spans 15 amino acids. Germline CDR1 reads SGHTA; CDR2 reads FQGNSA. V lost 1 base and J 14 bases, leaving 23 bases between the germline ends. CDR3 sequence: CASSLDMNGNVDGFF. Written as DNA, the CDR3 is TGTGCCAGCAGCTTAGATATGAACGGGAACGTAGATGGCTTCTTT.

A remark on this clonotype: The junction and the germline gene differ at one end; a read error may be behind it. The gene calls are TRBV2 and TRBJ2-3; no clear D. Per the germline V gene, CDR1 is SNHLY and CDR2 is FYNNEI. There are 13 residues in the CDR3. The CDR3 coding sequence is TGCTCCACCGGCGACGGAGGCACAGATACGCAGTATTTT. Its translation: CSTGDGGTDTQYF.

The V gene is TRBV19, the J gene TRBJ1-2; 8 bases are a match to TRBD1. The CDR3 is 14 amino acids. V was pared by 4 bases and J by 7 bases, with 8 bases of the junction left unmatched. Germline CDR1 reads LNHDA; CDR2 reads SQIVND (reference sequence). CDR3 region: CASSNIDRGTGYTF. In DNA, the CDR3 is TGTGCCAGTAGTAACATAGACAGGGGCACTGGCTACACCTTC.

This clonotype has ten or more counts. This chain links TRBV11-3 with TRBJ2-3; maybe TRBD1 (6 bases). Trimming removed 1 base at V and 6 bases at J, with 11 bases between. The CDR3 runs 14 residues. Per the germline V gene, CDR1 is SGHNT and CDR2 is YENEEA. CDR3 loop: CASSLGGQADTQYF. The CDR3 region has the DNA TGTGCCAGCAGCTTAGGGGGGCAAGCCGATACGCAGTATTTT.

In regard to this clonotype: The final CDR3 position lacks the conserved phenylalanine or tryptophan, pointing to a likely read error. The DNA is omitted, as the CDR3 cannot be located on it reliably, and the CDR3 follows TCRdb's listing. The rearrangement uses TRBV10-3 and TRBJ1-6. The CDR3 contains 15 residues when both ends are counted. CDR1 and CDR2 (germline): ENHRY, SYGVKD. The CDR3 protein is CAISESSGEHSTDKL.

Concerning this clonotype itself: A junction boundary mismatches the germline segment, possibly from a read error. The chain joins TRBV7-9 to TRBJ2-5; D gene ambiguous. This CDR3 is built from 14 residues. CDR1 is SEHNR, CDR2 FQNEAQ, per germline (reference sequence). CDR3 bases: TGTGCCACCAGCAGACACAGCGACCAAGAGACCGATGACTTC. This gives the protein CATSRHSDQETDDF.

This clonotype appeared a few times. The V call is TRBV2, the J call TRBJ2-7; 7 nucleotides agree with TRBD2. Germline CDR1 SNHLY, CDR2 FYNNEI. The CDR3 has 13 residues. V lost 3 bases and J lost 6; bases outside the gene matches: 5. The CDR3 is CASSEEWEGEQYF. The CDR3 DNA reads TGTGCCAGCAGTGAGGAGTGGGAGGGCGAGCAGTACTTC.

The chain carries TRBV9 and TRBJ1-3; D remains ambiguous. Per germline, CDR1 SGDLS and CDR2 YYNGEE. The CDR3 is 12 amino acids. V lost 3 bases and J 10 bases, leaving 11 bases between the germline ends. CDR3 protein: CASSGEVGTIYF. The CDR3 region has the DNA TGTGCCAGCAGCGGGGAGGTGGGGACCATATATTTT.

The gene calls are TRBV7-9 and TRBJ2-3; D possibly matches TRBD1 or TRBD2 (5 bases each). The CDR3 extends over 14 amino acids. Germline CDR1 reads SEHNR; CDR2 reads FQNEAQ (reference sequence). The V end lost 4 bases, the J end lost 12 bases, and 20 bases lay between the germline ends. The CDR3: CASSSTGREQYQYF. As DNA, the CDR3 is TGTGCCAGCAGCTCAACGGGGCGTGAGCAGTACCAGTATTTT.

This clonotype came up a few times. Its ends do not fully match the called genes, so a read error is possible. The rearrangement links TRBV11-3 to TRBJ2-1; D possibly matches TRBD1 or TRBD2 (7 bases each). Germline V CDR1 and CDR2: SGHNT, YENEEA. CDR3 length equals 15 residues. Here the CDR3 reads CATSIDRQGGNEQFF. The CDR3 bases are TGTGCCACCAGCATAGATCGGCAGGGGGGGAATGAGCAGTTCTTC.

This sequence joins TRBV7-9 and TRBJ2-6; the match to TRBD2 covers 10 bases. The trim removed 3 bases at V and 13 bases at J, leaving 15 bases unmatched. Germline-derived CDR1 and CDR2 are SEHNR and FQNEAQ (reference sequence). This CDR3 is built from 17 residues. The CDR3 reads CASSFQRSGGGDEVLTF. The CDR3, as DNA: TGTGCCAGCAGCTTTCAAAGAAGCGGGGGGGGCGATGAGGTCCTGACTTTC.

This rearrangement joins TRBV2 to TRBJ2-7; D remains ambiguous. Deletions cut 3 bases from V and 9 bases from J, with 0 bases between. This CDR3 is built from 8 residues. The germline V gene encodes CDR1 SNHLY and CDR2 FYNNEI. CDR3 in amino acids: CASSEQYF. The CDR3 DNA reads TGTGCCAGCAGTGAGCAGTACTTC. Looking up the rest from reference TRBV2 and TRBJ2-7 gives the full variable domain: EPEVTQTPSHQVTQMGQEVILRCVPISNHLYFYWYRQILGQKVEFLVSFYNNEISEKSEIFDDQFSVERPDGSNFTLKIRSTKLEDSAMYFCASSEQYFGPGTRLTVT.

This chain connects TRBV7-9 to TRBJ2-5; 7 bases map to TRBD1. Germline V lookup: CDR1 SEHNR, CDR2 FQNEAQ (reference sequence). The CDR3 spans 12 residues. With V trimmed by 10 bases and J by 5 bases, 7 bases remained unmatched. Written as DNA, the CDR3 is TGTGCCACAGAGGGGGCCCAGGAGACCCAGTACTTC. It specifies CATEGAQETQYF.

J is TRBJ2-5 and V is TRBV9; D is unresolved. Germline values: CDR1 SGDLS, CDR2 YYNGEE. Trimming removed 0 bases at V and 11 bases at J, with 20 bases between. The CDR3 covers 15 residues. The CDR3 sequence: CASSVGSETQYIQYF. CDR3 DNA sequence: TGTGCCAGCAGCGTAGGGTCAGAGACGCAGTATATTCAGTACTTC.

With regard to this clonotype: The conserved closing phenylalanine or tryptophan is absent in this CDR3, likely reflecting a read error. The limits of the CDR3 on the DNA are not certain, so only TCRdb's listed CDR3 is given. J is TRBJ1-6 and V is TRBV2; whether TRBD1, the table's D call, matches the DNA was not checked. The CDR3 has 16 amino acids, counting both end residues. Germline V gives CDR1 SNHLY, CDR2 FYNNEI. CDR3 protein: CASSQLATEQIFGPGT.

This chain connects TRBV5-4 to TRBJ2-7, with a weak D call TRBD2 (5 bases). The CDR3 covers 11 residues. V was shortened by 2 bases and J by 6 bases, with 6 bases between the two germline ends. CDR1 SGHNT and CDR2 YYREEE come from the germline V gene (reference sequence). The CDR3 region is CASSFTSEQYV. The CDR3 DNA is TGTGCCAGCAGCTTTACTAGCGAGCAGTACGTC.

The chain couples TRBV7-2 to TRBJ2-7, with TRBD2 as a possible D gene (6 bases). Germline values: CDR1 SGHTA, CDR2 FQGNSA. V was clipped by 6 bases and J by 2 bases, with 17 bases between them. The CDR3 loop spans 15 amino acids. CDR3: CASSIRVGLPYEQYF. The CDR3 region has the DNA TGTGCCAGCAGTATCCGGGTAGGACTACCCTACGAGCAGTACTTC.

This chain uses TRBV20-1 with TRBJ1-1; D is perhaps TRBD1 (6 bases). Per germline, CDR1 DFQATT and CDR2 SNEGSKA (reference sequence). V lost 4 bases and J lost 1, with 16 bases in between. The length of the CDR3 is 15 residues. The DNA for the CDR3 is TGCAGTGCTACGCGGGGTCTGACAGGGAACACTGAAGCTTTCTTT. Its translation: CSATRGLTGNTEAFF.

This chain uses TRBV7-9 with TRBJ2-1; 7 nucleotides agree with TRBD2. The germline CDR1 and CDR2 sequences are SEHNR and FQNEAQ (reference sequence). V lost 6 bases and J lost 16; bases outside the gene matches: 18. This CDR3 is 14 amino acids long. The CDR3, as DNA: TGTGCCAGCAGTGATGGGGGGGTGCACATGCAGTTCTTCTTC. Translation: CASSDGGVHMQFFF. The variable domain in full, with the rest retrieved from reference TRBV7-9 and TRBJ2-1, is DTGVSQNPRHKITKRGQNVTFRCDPISEHNRLYWYRQTLGQGPEFLTYFQNEAQLEKSRLLSDRFSAERPKGSFSTLEIQRTEQGDSAMYLCASSDGGVHMQFFFGPGTRLTVL.

The CDR3 loop reads CASSREIEAFF. In DNA form, the CDR3 reads TGTGCCAGCAGCCGGGAGATTGAAGCTTTCTTT. This chain uses TRBV16 with TRBJ1-1; no definite D call. The ends were cut back, 4 bases at V and 7 bases at J, with 7 bases in the middle. The germline gives CDR1 KGHSY, CDR2 FQNENV. There are 11 residues in the CDR3.

As to this clonotype: One end of the junction fails to match germline, which may point to a read error. The CDR3 DNA sequence: TGTGCCAGCAGCTGGGCCTGCAGCTACGGGGCCCACGTCTTGACGTTC. This encodes CASSWACSYGAHVLTF. This chain joins TRBV15 and TRBJ2-6, with D perhaps matching TRBD1 or TRBD2 (5 bases each). In germline, CDR1 is LNHNV, CDR2 YYDKDF (reference sequence). The CDR3 consists of 16 residues.

Details on this clonotype: At one end, the junction sequence differs from germline, possibly due to a read error. The rearrangement uses TRBV2 and TRBJ2-7; D unclear. The germline CDR1 and CDR2 sequences are SNHLY and FYNNEI. The CDR3 sequence is 13 residues long. This CDR3 is CASGPVGAHEQYF. Written as DNA, the CDR3 is TGTGCCAGCGGCCCCGTTGGAGCCCACGAGCAGTACTTT. The full variable domain, with the rest looked up from reference TRBV2 and TRBJ2-7, is EPEVTQTPSHQVTQMGQEVILRCVPISNHLYFYWYRQILGQKVEFLVSFYNNEISEKSEIFDDQFSVERPDGSNFTLKIRSTKLEDSAMYFCASGPVGAHEQYFGPGTRLTVT.

This clonotype was detected many times. CDR3: CASSFSGGGRWETQYF. In nucleotides, the CDR3 is TGTGCCAGCAGCTTCTCCGGGGGGGGGCGCTGGGAGACCCAGTACTTC. The chain employs TRBV7-9 and TRBJ2-5; 8 bases are a match to TRBD2. CDR1 and CDR2 (germline): SEHNR, FQNEAQ (reference sequence). V shed 3 bases, J shed 5 bases, and the junction held 11 bases outside the gene matches. The CDR3 contains 16 residues.

In DNA form, the CDR3 reads TGTGCCAGCAGCCGTTACCAGGAGGGCTACACCTTC. The encoded protein is CASSRYQEGYTF. V usage is TRBV6-1 and J usage is TRBJ1-2; D is uncertain. CDR3 length equals 12 residues. The V and J ends lost 6 bases and 8 bases respectively, with 13 bases between them. Germline V gives CDR1 MNHNS, CDR2 SASEGT.

This chain's CDR3 is CASSLAGFDTEAFF. CDR3 nucleotide sequence: TGTGCCAGCAGCTTAGCGGGTTTTGACACTGAAGCTTTCTTT. J is TRBJ1-1 and V is TRBV7-6; D remains ambiguous. This CDR3 is 14 amino acids long. Germline values: CDR1 SGHVS, CDR2 FNYEAQ. Trimming took off 0 bases at V and 3 bases at J, with 8 bases between the two ends.

V is TRBV7-9 and J is TRBJ2-5; weak D call: TRBD1 (5 bases). Germline CDR1 and CDR2: SEHNR and FQNEAQ (reference sequence). The CDR3 extends over 14 amino acids. Trimming removed 4 bases at V and 7 bases at J, with 16 bases between. CDR3 region: CASSWGRSQGTQYF. The CDR3 region has the DNA TGTGCCAGCAGCTGGGGCAGAAGCCAGGGGACCCAGTACTTC.

The chain employs TRBV9 and TRBJ1-1; no clear D gene. Germline V gene data show CDR1 as SGDLS and CDR2 as YYNGEE. This CDR3 spans 15 amino acids. The V gene lost 0 bases and the J gene lost 7 bases, with 16 bases spanning the gap. The DNA for the CDR3 is TGTGCCAGCAGCGTAGGTGTACAAGGGAACGATGAAGCTTTCTTT. It is translated as CASSVGVQGNDEAFF.